Listed below are T cell receptor beta chains from one sample, sequenced in a study of cytomegalovirus exposure and HLA in healthy donors. Here immunoSEQ multiplex PCR was the method, and the copy in TCRdb shows in-frame clones only, minus some. The sample contains roughly 150,000 clones, approximately 80% of which appear only once. Source material: PBMCs. These receptors originate from a man between 25 and 39 years old in good health and CMV-seropositive. Each CDR3 is given with its conserved first and last residue.

J | V | CDR3
TRBJ2-1 | TRBV5-5 | CASREGAWIEQFF
TRBJ1-1 | TRBV5-4 | CASSLTGGVVNTEAFF
TRBJ1-2 | TRBV28 | CASSLFARVDYGYTF
TRBJ2-1 | TRBV7-2 | CASSFSTNEQFF
TRBJ1-6 | TRBV5-1 | CASSRTGSNSPLHF
TRBJ1-1 | TRBV2 | CASSLTGVTEAFF
TRBJ2-5 | TRBV6-1 | CASSDGTTTETQYF
TRBJ1-1 | TRBV25-1 | CASSESLLSGTEAFF
TRBJ1-3 | TRBV7-2 | CASSLEVAGGGNTIYF
TRBJ2-2 | TRBV21-1 | CASSKRLRTSLAGTGELFF
TRBJ2-3 | TRBV28 | CASSLYRGRTDTQYF
TRBJ2-3 | TRBV28 | CAARLGEGGTDTQYF
TRBJ1-2 | TRBV6-5 | CASSFGQGGYTF
TRBJ1-2 | TRBV30 | CAWITGLGNYGYTF
TRBJ1-2 | TRBV28 | CASNTALYGYTF
TRBJ1-1 | TRBV4-2 | CASSQVGDGGTNTEAFF
TRBJ2-6 | TRBV7-2 | CASSPSGANVLTF
TRBJ2-1 | TRBV6-5 | CASSYSLGHRDNEQFF
TRBJ1-1 | TRBV2 | CASSTQGSRTEAFF
TRBJ2-2 | TRBV28 | CASSRTGSTGELFF
TRBJ2-3 | TRBV5-1 | CASSFDRGLDRDTQYF
TRBJ1-3 | TRBV30 | CACRQGSNTIYF
TRBJ1-2 | TRBV7-2 | CASSGQGVGYGYTF
TRBJ1-2 | TRBV9 | CASSVGAGGYTF
TRBJ2-1 | TRBV27 | CASSGGGRYNEQFF
TRBJ2-1 | TRBV6-4 | CASSDLSGGGNEQFF
TRBJ1-5 | TRBV21-1 | CASSKWWGQKNQPQHF
TRBJ2-4 | TRBV6-5 | CASSYGSGAKNIQYF